The rows below give T cell receptor beta chains drawn from one sample of a study of response to subunit inactivated influenza vaccine. TCRdb analysed the RT-PCR reads with MiXCR anew, one entry per CDR3 protein. Here the sample spans about 190,000 distinct CDR3 sequences, roughly an eighth being singletons. Here the sequenced sample was CD8+ T cells sorted from PBMCs, taken about 5 days after vaccination. Source of these receptors: a man aged 50 to 59 who received an inactivated influenza vaccine. Each CDR3 is given with its conserved first and last residue. The D gene is left open where the match is weak. Clone size, where shown, is once, few, many, or a class for clones that have expanded.

V	D	size	J	CDR3	DNA
TRBV6-5	-	many	TRBJ1-2	CASSSLISSYGYTF	TGTGCCAGCAGTTCCCTTATTTCGTCGTATGGCTACACCTTC
TRBV7-9	-	-	TRBJ1-3	CASLAFSGNTIYF	TGTGCCAGCCTCGCCTTCTCTGGAAACACCATATATTTT
TRBV12-3/TRBV12-4	TRBD2	-	TRBJ2-1	CASTEGPGTSGNEQFF	TGTGCCAGCACCGAAGGTCCCGGGACTAGCGGCAATGAGCAGTTCTTC
TRBV3-1	TRBD1	few	TRBJ2-7	CASSQQGAVSNEQYF	TGTGCCAGCAGCCAACAGGGGGCGGTATCCAACGAGCAGTACTTC
TRBV29-1	-	-	TRBJ2-1	CRVWGAYEQFF	TGCCGCGTTTGGGGGGCCTATGAGCAGTTCTTC
TRBV7-9	-	-	TRBJ1-1	CASSSRGVNYTEAFF	TGTGCCAGCAGCTCCCGGGGGGTGAACTACACTGAAGCTTTCTTT
TRBV4-3	TRBD1	-	TRBJ2-5	CASSQETGGDETQYF	TGCGCCAGCAGCCAAGAGACAGGGGGCGACGAGACCCAGTACTTC
TRBV2	TRBD1	-	TRBJ2-7	CASIAGTGSSYEQYF	TGTGCCAGTATTGCCGGGACAGGCAGCTCCTACGAGCAGTACTTC
TRBV20-1	-	few	TRBJ2-7	CSARVPGKNYEQYF	TGCAGTGCTAGAGTTCCCGGGAAAAACTACGAGCAGTACTTC
TRBV7-2	TRBD2	many	TRBJ2-1	CASSSNTRLADEQFF	TGTGCCAGCAGCTCAAACACACGACTAGCCGATGAGCAGTTCTTC
TRBV12-3/TRBV12-4	TRBD1	-	TRBJ1-4	CASSPDRGPGEKLFF	TGTGCCAGCAGCCCTGACAGGGGGCCAGGTGAAAAACTGTTTTTT
TRBV13	-	few	TRBJ2-3	CASSSRQGTDTQYF	TGTGCCAGCAGCTCCCGACAGGGCACAGATACGCAGTATTTT
TRBV4-1	-	few	TRBJ2-1	CASSQAAGNNEQFF	TGCGCCAGCAGCCAAGCGGCAGGGAACAATGAGCAGTTCTTC
TRBV29-1	-	-	TRBJ2-5	CSVEDLQPGRQETQYF	TGCAGCGTTGAAGATCTTCAGCCAGGTCGTCAAGAGACCCAGTACTTC
TRBV5-1	TRBD1	-	TRBJ2-5	CASSLGNRGLYQETQYF	TGCGCCAGCAGCTTGGGAAACAGGGGTTTGTACCAAGAGACCCAGTACTTC
TRBV21-1	-	few	TRBJ1-4	CASSNRTTNEKLFF	TGTGCCAGCAGTAACAGGACAACTAATGAAAAACTGTTTTTT
TRBV5-1	-	-	TRBJ2-5	CASSLRAGGGKTQYF	TGCGCCAGCAGCTTGAGGGCCGGGGGCGGAAAGACCCAGTACTTC
TRBV3-1	-	few	TRBJ2-7	CASSLQGNYEQYF	TGTGCCAGCAGTCTCCAGGGTAACTACGAGCAGTACTTC
TRBV7-9	-	few	TRBJ2-7	CASSLVGRGAPEQYF	TGTGCCAGCAGCTTGGTTGGCAGAGGGGCCCCCGAGCAGTACTTC
TRBV6-1	TRBD1	few	TRBJ2-1	CASSITTGGNEQFF	TGTGCCAGCAGTATAACAACAGGGGGCAATGAGCAGTTCTTC
TRBV2	TRBD1	many	TRBJ2-3	CASSGSLTGLGTDTQYF	TGTGCCAGCAGTGGAAGCCTGACAGGGCTCGGCACAGATACGCAGTATTTT
TRBV3-1	-	many	TRBJ2-2	CASSQGPRPGELFF	TGTGCCAGCAGCCAAGGTCCCAGACCCGGGGAGCTGTTTTTT
TRBV13	TRBD1	-	TRBJ2-1	CASSLWIGGTGVNEQFF	TGTGCCAGCAGCTTATGGATCGGCGGGACAGGGGTCAATGAGCAGTTCTTC